The rows below give T cell receptor beta chains drawn from one sample of a study of regulatory T cells in long-lasting Graves disease. MiXCR was run by TCRdb on the multiplex PCR reads, yielding one entry per CDR3 protein. The sample has approximately 300,000 distinct CDR3 sequences; 15% to 20% are singletons. The specimen comprised peripheral blood mononuclear cells (PBMCs), sampled at new diagnosis, from a patient treated with antithyroid drugs. These TCRs come from a female donor with Graves disease. CDR3s include the opening cysteine and the closing phenylalanine or tryptophan. The order of the fields is J gene, V gene, CDR3 protein.

TRBJ2-7 TRBV28 CASSSPSGNSYEQYF
TRBJ2-3 TRBV5-1 CASSLDVVSTDTQYF
TRBJ1-1 TRBV4-1 CASSQDLGRPNTEAFF
TRBJ2-1 TRBV3-1 CASSHTGLAIF
TRBJ2-1 TRBV5-1 CASSLETSGRGNEQFF
TRBJ2-7 TRBV24-1 CATSDRGTYEQYF
TRBJ2-1 TRBV28 CASSAGTGYNEQFF
TRBJ2-2 TRBV5-1 CASSLMNRAGELFF
TRBJ2-7 TRBV9 CASSATGGPSYEQYF
TRBJ2-2 TRBV7-6 CASSSTEREAQDTGELFF
TRBJ2-2 TRBV19 CASATAGGRTGELFF
TRBJ1-1 TRBV9 CASGGDSTEAFF
TRBJ1-5 TRBV15 CATSRDTYNQPQHF
TRBJ1-4 TRBV6-1 CASSQAGWGEKLFF
TRBJ2-3 TRBV24-1 CATSGRGSDTDTQYF
TRBJ2-2 TRBV12-3/TRBV12-4 CASSFVANTGELFF
TRBJ2-7 TRBV2 CASSRRVAGPLHEQYF
TRBJ2-5 TRBV2 CASSDRVETQYF
TRBJ1-2 TRBV29-1 CSVEKGDGYGYTF
TRBJ2-1 TRBV20-1 CSATPLAGFSEQFF
TRBJ2-7 TRBV10-2 CASSLAGGHYEQYF
TRBJ1-4 TRBV12-5 CASGDTSTNEKLFF
TRBJ1-2 TRBV6-5 CASSYEFGGPNYGYTF
TRBJ1-1 TRBV13 CASSLRQGEYTEAFF
TRBJ2-7 TRBV29-1 CSVEGLVADEQYF
TRBJ2-7 TRBV2 CASRDVSSYERYF
TRBJ1-1 TRBV25-1 CASSDIHDTEAFF
TRBJ2-3 TRBV3-1 CASSQEAASTDTQYF
TRBJ2-1 TRBV12-3/TRBV12-4 CASNLAGGPHNEQFF